This TCR beta chain was identified in a study of T-cell memory formation after mild COVID-19. Findings and limits, study-wide: Clones contracting over day 15 to 85 were CD4/CD8 balanced, with later expanders leaning CD4+. Among CD4+ contracting clones, most were CM and EM, and CD8+ ones EMRA.

Constant-segment primers were used for 5'RACE, and the resulting TCR alpha and TCR beta cDNA libraries carried sample barcodes and UMIs. TCRdb re-called the 5' RACE reads through MiXCR, storing one row per CDR3 protein. The sample lists around 340,000 distinct CDR3 sequences, around 13% occurring once. Germline V gene lookup returns CDR1 LGHDT and CDR2 YNNKEL (reference sequence). The ends were cut back, 1 base at V and 3 bases at J, with 6 bases in the middle. This CDR3 spans 13 amino acids. This clonotype was picked up a small number of times. Its antigen remains unknown. This receptor was taken from a man aged 18 to 30 who had mild COVID-19 (a few samples of this study predate the infection). Cell type and time point are not known. The chain uses TRBV3-1 and TRBJ1-1; D is uncertain. The source material was PBMCs or a T cell subset sorted from them (not recorded which). CDR3 sequence reads: CASSQGRHTEAFF. The DNA of the CDR3 is TGTGCCAGCAGCCAAGGCAGGCACACTGAAGCTTTCTTT.